These 20 T cell receptor beta chains were all obtained from the same sample, sequenced in a study of blood T cell repertoires in COVID-19 (dated by TCRdb to 2018 to 2020). The method was the immunoSEQ multiplex PCR assay. TCRdb retrieved this table from immuneACCESS and kept in-frame rearrangements only. Not all clones are present; in checked studies, unresolved V genes account for under half, and no reason is known for the remainder. The sample includes approximately 280,000 clones, with approximately 85% observed a single time. Around 5.5% of the sample rests with the top ten. The sequencing sample was made of peripheral blood. These TCRs come from a man aged 50 to 60 with active or convalescent COVID-19.

The chain has TRBV6-5 and TRBJ1-5; 7 nucleotides agree with TRBD1. CDR3 length equals 15 residues. Germline CDR1 reads MNHEY; CDR2 reads SVGAGI. J lost 6 bases, V lost 2 bases, and 7 bases had no gene match. The DNA of the CDR3 is TGTGCCAGCAGTTACCTGACAGGGAAGGGTCAGCCCCAGCATTTT. This encodes CASSYLTGKGQPQHF.

V gene TRBV30 combines with J gene TRBJ1-6; 9 bases align to TRBD1. CDR3 length equals 16 residues. The germline V gene encodes CDR1 GTSNPN and CDR2 SVGIG (reference sequence). The ends lost 0 bases at V and 7 bases at J; junction bases unmatched: 7. CDR3 region: CAWSVRTGVGNSPLHF. For the CDR3, the DNA is TGTGCCTGGAGTGTTCGGACAGGGGTCGGCAATTCACCCCTCCACTTT.

The sample holds a few counts of this clone. This sequence joins TRBV11-2 and TRBJ1-2, with D hard to call. Looked up from germline, CDR1 is SGHAT and CDR2 is FQNNGV. V shed 2 bases and J shed 8 bases, with 15 bases lying between them. The CDR3 loop spans 14 amino acids. CDR3 in DNA: TGTGCCAGCAGCTTATTTGGGGAGATTGGGGGCTACACCTTC. It encodes CASSLFGEIGGYTF.

V is TRBV7-8 and J is TRBJ2-1; 7 bases agree with TRBD2. V trimming: 3 bases; J trimming: 9 bases; junction bases outside the gene matches: 8. CDR3 length: 14 amino acids. Germline V lookup: CDR1 SGHVS, CDR2 FQNEAQ. The CDR3 is CASSLNGRMGEQFF. CDR3 bases: TGTGCCAGCAGCTTGAACGGGAGGATGGGTGAGCAGTTCTTC.

The chain uses TRBV3-1 (or the pseudogene TRBV3-2) and TRBJ2-2; D might be TRBD2 (5 bases). CDR1 and CDR2 (germline): LGHDT, YNNKEL (reference sequence). This CDR3 is built from 13 residues. Trimming pared 7 bases from V and 6 bases from J, leaving 12 bases between. CDR3 in DNA: TGTGCCAGCACCCGGACGGAGGCCGGGGAGCTGTTTTTT. It translates to CASTRTEAGELFF.

The chain carries TRBV6-5 and TRBJ1-1; D unresolved. This CDR3 region has 13 residues. Germline CDR1 MNHEY, CDR2 SVGAGI. V was pared by 5 bases and J by 4 bases, with 11 bases between. The CDR3 loop reads CASSRLVGTEAFF. As DNA, the CDR3 is TGTGCCAGCAGTAGACTTGTTGGCACTGAAGCTTTCTTT.

This sequence joins TRBV7-8 and TRBJ1-1; D not resolved. The CDR3 is made up of 13 amino acids. The germline V gene encodes CDR1 SGHVS and CDR2 FQNEAQ. The germline V and J ends were trimmed by 2 bases and 8 bases, with 12 bases remaining between them. CDR3 protein: CASSLNRDREAFF. Written as DNA, the CDR3 is TGTGCCAGCAGCTTAAATCGGGATAGGGAAGCTTTCTTT.

The J gene is TRBJ2-5, the V gene TRBV2; TRBD2 matches 7 bases. Germline CDR1 and CDR2: SNHLY and FYNNEI. Trimming at V came to 7 bases and at J to 4 bases, leaving 12 bases not matched to a gene. The CDR3 has 15 amino acids. The CDR3 DNA reads TGTGCCAGCACATCAGAGCGGGGCAGTGGAGAGACCCAGTACTTC. This encodes CASTSERGSGETQYF.

V is TRBV30 and J is TRBJ2-6; 7 bases fit TRBD1. V lost 2 bases and J lost 0; bases outside the gene matches: 7. The CDR3 is 17 amino acids. CDR1 and CDR2 (germline): GTSNPN, SVGIG (reference sequence). The CDR3 loop reads CAWSRDRVRSGANVLTF. The CDR3 coding sequence is TGTGCCTGGAGTCGAGACAGGGTCCGCTCTGGGGCCAACGTCCTGACTTTC.

This sequence joins TRBV27 and TRBJ1-1; TRBD1 is a possible D gene (6 bases). V gave up 1 base and J gave up 3 bases, with 12 bases separating them. Looked up from germline, CDR1 is MNHEY and CDR2 is SMNVEV (reference sequence). CDR3 size: 15 residues. CDR3 residues: CASSLYGRGDTEAFF. The CDR3, as DNA: TGTGCCAGCAGTTTATATGGCAGGGGAGACACTGAAGCTTTCTTT.

V gene TRBV6-5 combines with J gene TRBJ2-3; TRBD2 matches 7 bases. Germline loops: CDR1 MNHEY, CDR2 SVGAGI. V was clipped by 4 bases and J by 6 bases; unmatched bases: 7. This CDR3 is 14 amino acids long. CDR3 DNA: TGTGCCAGCAGTTTCGGACTAGGTCGGGATACGCAGTATTTT. Translated: CASSFGLGRDTQYF.

The rearrangement links TRBV7-6 to TRBJ2-7, with 9 bases that match TRBD1. V gave up 4 bases and J gave up 6 bases; unmatched junction bases: 1. Germline assignment: CDR1 SGHVS and CDR2 FNYEAQ. The CDR3 spans 12 residues. CDR3 sequence: CASSSTGGEQYF. The CDR3 nucleotides are TGTGCCAGCAGCTCGACAGGGGGCGAGCAGTACTTC.

The J gene is TRBJ1-6, the V gene TRBV25-1; TRBD1 agrees at 10 bases. The CDR3 sequence is 15 residues long. J was trimmed by 6 bases and V by 4 bases; bases with no gene match: 3. Germline V gene lookup returns CDR1 MGHDK and CDR2 SYGVNS. CDR3 protein: CASSARDRGNSPLHF. In DNA, the CDR3 is TGTGCCAGCAGTGCCCGGGACAGGGGTAATTCACCCCTCCACTTT.

The rearrangement links TRBV3-1 (or the pseudogene TRBV3-2) to TRBJ2-3, with 11 bases aligning to TRBD2. In germline, CDR1 is LGHDT, CDR2 YNNKEL (reference sequence). This CDR3 has 16 residues. After removal of 5 bases from V and 2 bases from J, the junction contained 6 bases not matched to a gene. The CDR3: CASSSGLAANTDTQYF. The CDR3 DNA reads TGTGCCAGCAGCTCGGGACTAGCGGCCAACACAGATACGCAGTATTTT.

This clone was picked up one time. Here the CDR3 DNA reads TGCGCCAGCTCGGGGGAGCTGTTTTTT. Translation: CASSGELFF. V and J are TRBV23-1 and TRBJ2-2; D is uncertain. TRBV23-1 is an open reading frame, and its role is uncertain. The CDR3 runs to 9 residues. Trimming left V 8 bases short and J 8 bases short, with 3 bases between.

V is TRBV5-5 and J is TRBJ1-1; D might be TRBD1 (6 bases). Per germline, CDR1 SGHKS and CDR2 YYEKEE (reference sequence). CDR3 length: 15 residues. V lost 5 bases to trimming and J lost 5 bases, with 19 bases between them. The CDR3 spells CASSVVRGLTTEAFF. The CDR3 nucleotides read TGTGCCAGCAGTGTTGTCAGGGGTTTGACGACTGAAGCTTTCTTT. Full variable domain (outside the CDR3, taken from reference TRBV5-5 and TRBJ1-1): DAGVTQSPTHLIKTRGQQVTLRCSPISGHKSVSWYQQVLGQGPQFIFQYYEKEERGRGNFPDRFSARQFPNYSSELNVNALLLGDSALYLCASSVVRGLTTEAFFGQGTRLTVV.

The chain recombines TRBV5-1 with TRBJ2-2; the match to TRBD2 covers 11 bases. Germline values: CDR1 SGHRS, CDR2 YFSETQ. CDR3 length: 16 residues. The trim removed 3 bases at V and 4 bases at J, leaving 5 bases unmatched. CDR3 loop: CASSSLAGVPTGELFF. Here the CDR3 DNA reads TGCGCCAGCAGCTCACTAGCGGGAGTCCCCACCGGGGAGCTGTTTTTT.

The V gene is TRBV2, the J gene TRBJ2-7; D may be TRBD2 (6 bases). This CDR3 has 13 amino acids. V dropped 11 bases and J dropped 3 bases, with 17 bases sitting between them. Per the germline V gene, CDR1 is SNHLY and CDR2 is FYNNEI. The CDR3: CACGRDSHYEQYF. DNA for the CDR3: TGTGCCTGCGGGCGGGACTCTCACTACGAGCAGTACTTC.

This clone is a singleton in its sample. The V call is TRBV19, the J call TRBJ1-1, with D perhaps matching TRBD1 (5 bases). The CDR3 length is 13 residues. The V end lost 4 bases, the J end lost 0 bases, and 6 bases lay between the germline ends. Per the germline V gene, CDR1 is LNHDA and CDR2 is SQIVND (reference sequence). CDR3 DNA sequence: TGTGCCAGTAGTACACAGGTGAACACTGAAGCTTTCTTT. Residues: CASSTQVNTEAFF. Full variable domain (missing parts from reference TRBV19 and TRBJ1-1): DGGITQSPKYLFRKEGQNVTLSCEQNLNHDAMYWYRQDPGQGLRLIYYSQIVNDFQKGDIAEGYSVSREKKESFPLTVTSAQKNPTAFYLCASSTQVNTEAFFGQGTRLTVV.

This clone was seen once. The chain couples TRBV9 to TRBJ2-2, with D maybe TRBD1 (6 bases). The germline V gene has CDR1 SGDLS and CDR2 YYNGEE. This CDR3 has 16 amino acids. Deletions cut 3 bases from V and 0 bases from J, with 12 bases between. The CDR3 DNA reads TGTGCCAGCAGCGAAAACAACAGGGCGAACACCGGGGAGCTGTTTTTT. Translating it yields CASSENNRANTGELFF.